One sample yielded the 4 T cell receptor beta chains listed below, sequenced in a study of spatial heterogeneity in lung cancer. Sample time point: sample taken at primary tumor resection. Frozen PBMC, nontumor lung or tumor provided whole RNA, which was sequenced unsorted. One entry per CDR3 protein, called by TCRdb with MiXCR from the 5' RACE reads. The sample includes 39,000 or so distinct CDR3 sequences, around 7.5% of them seen just once. Specimen: PBMCs, collected at surgery. These receptors originate from a male donor with early-stage non-small cell lung cancer.

As for this clonotype: A much larger clone lies one base from this, so it may be a read error. The CDR3 DNA reads as TGCAGTGCTAGAGTCCTACTCTCCTACAATGAGCAGTTCTTC. Translated, it gives CSARVLLSYNEQFF. The chain employs TRBV20-1 and TRBJ2-1; D is unresolved. The CDR3 runs 14 residues. Germline CDR1 DFQATT, CDR2 SNEGSKA (reference sequence). V was trimmed by 1 base and J by 0 bases, leaving 7 bases between them.

In this sample, this clonotype turned up many times. The rearrangement links TRBV6-2 or TRBV6-3 to TRBJ1-6, with D hard to call. The ends were cut back, 0 bases at V and 5 bases at J, with 17 bases in the middle. This CDR3 is built from 18 residues. Germline V gene data show CDR1 as MNHEY and CDR2 as SVGEGT. The CDR3 DNA sequence: TGTGCCAGCAGTTACTCATTTCGGGCCACGAAAAATAATTCACCCCTCCACTTT. Amino acid sequence: CASSYSFRATKNNSPLHF.

Remarks on this clonotype: A much bigger clone sits one base away, suggesting this may be a read error. The gene calls are TRBV9 and TRBJ2-3; no firm D call. V lost 2 bases and J 4 bases, leaving 14 bases between the germline ends. The CDR3 contains 15 residues. The germline V gene encodes CDR1 SGDLS and CDR2 YYNGEE. This CDR3 reads CASSVERMHADTQYF. The CDR3 DNA is TGTGCCAGCAGCGTGGAACGGATGCACGCAGATACGCAGTATTTT.

The CDR3 spells CASSPPPAEQFF. The CDR3 DNA sequence: TGTGCCAGCAGCCCTCCTCCGGCTGAGCAGTTCTTC. The chain couples TRBV7-2 to TRBJ2-1; D is uncertain. The V end lost 5 bases, the J end lost 9 bases, and 11 bases lay between the germline ends. The germline V gene has CDR1 SGHTA and CDR2 FQGNSA. This CDR3 region has 12 residues.